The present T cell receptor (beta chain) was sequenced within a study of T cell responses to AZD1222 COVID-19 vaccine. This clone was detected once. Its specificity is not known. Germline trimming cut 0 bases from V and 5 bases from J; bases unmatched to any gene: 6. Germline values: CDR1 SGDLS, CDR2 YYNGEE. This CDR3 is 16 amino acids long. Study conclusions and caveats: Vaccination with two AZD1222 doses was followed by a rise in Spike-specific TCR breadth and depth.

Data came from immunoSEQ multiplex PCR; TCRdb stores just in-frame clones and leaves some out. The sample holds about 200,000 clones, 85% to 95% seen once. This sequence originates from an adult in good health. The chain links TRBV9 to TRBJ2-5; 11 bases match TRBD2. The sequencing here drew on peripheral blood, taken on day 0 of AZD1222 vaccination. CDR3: CASSVGGTSGGETQYF. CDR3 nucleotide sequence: TGTGCCAGCAGCGTAGGGGGGACTAGCGGTGGGGAGACCCAGTACTTC.